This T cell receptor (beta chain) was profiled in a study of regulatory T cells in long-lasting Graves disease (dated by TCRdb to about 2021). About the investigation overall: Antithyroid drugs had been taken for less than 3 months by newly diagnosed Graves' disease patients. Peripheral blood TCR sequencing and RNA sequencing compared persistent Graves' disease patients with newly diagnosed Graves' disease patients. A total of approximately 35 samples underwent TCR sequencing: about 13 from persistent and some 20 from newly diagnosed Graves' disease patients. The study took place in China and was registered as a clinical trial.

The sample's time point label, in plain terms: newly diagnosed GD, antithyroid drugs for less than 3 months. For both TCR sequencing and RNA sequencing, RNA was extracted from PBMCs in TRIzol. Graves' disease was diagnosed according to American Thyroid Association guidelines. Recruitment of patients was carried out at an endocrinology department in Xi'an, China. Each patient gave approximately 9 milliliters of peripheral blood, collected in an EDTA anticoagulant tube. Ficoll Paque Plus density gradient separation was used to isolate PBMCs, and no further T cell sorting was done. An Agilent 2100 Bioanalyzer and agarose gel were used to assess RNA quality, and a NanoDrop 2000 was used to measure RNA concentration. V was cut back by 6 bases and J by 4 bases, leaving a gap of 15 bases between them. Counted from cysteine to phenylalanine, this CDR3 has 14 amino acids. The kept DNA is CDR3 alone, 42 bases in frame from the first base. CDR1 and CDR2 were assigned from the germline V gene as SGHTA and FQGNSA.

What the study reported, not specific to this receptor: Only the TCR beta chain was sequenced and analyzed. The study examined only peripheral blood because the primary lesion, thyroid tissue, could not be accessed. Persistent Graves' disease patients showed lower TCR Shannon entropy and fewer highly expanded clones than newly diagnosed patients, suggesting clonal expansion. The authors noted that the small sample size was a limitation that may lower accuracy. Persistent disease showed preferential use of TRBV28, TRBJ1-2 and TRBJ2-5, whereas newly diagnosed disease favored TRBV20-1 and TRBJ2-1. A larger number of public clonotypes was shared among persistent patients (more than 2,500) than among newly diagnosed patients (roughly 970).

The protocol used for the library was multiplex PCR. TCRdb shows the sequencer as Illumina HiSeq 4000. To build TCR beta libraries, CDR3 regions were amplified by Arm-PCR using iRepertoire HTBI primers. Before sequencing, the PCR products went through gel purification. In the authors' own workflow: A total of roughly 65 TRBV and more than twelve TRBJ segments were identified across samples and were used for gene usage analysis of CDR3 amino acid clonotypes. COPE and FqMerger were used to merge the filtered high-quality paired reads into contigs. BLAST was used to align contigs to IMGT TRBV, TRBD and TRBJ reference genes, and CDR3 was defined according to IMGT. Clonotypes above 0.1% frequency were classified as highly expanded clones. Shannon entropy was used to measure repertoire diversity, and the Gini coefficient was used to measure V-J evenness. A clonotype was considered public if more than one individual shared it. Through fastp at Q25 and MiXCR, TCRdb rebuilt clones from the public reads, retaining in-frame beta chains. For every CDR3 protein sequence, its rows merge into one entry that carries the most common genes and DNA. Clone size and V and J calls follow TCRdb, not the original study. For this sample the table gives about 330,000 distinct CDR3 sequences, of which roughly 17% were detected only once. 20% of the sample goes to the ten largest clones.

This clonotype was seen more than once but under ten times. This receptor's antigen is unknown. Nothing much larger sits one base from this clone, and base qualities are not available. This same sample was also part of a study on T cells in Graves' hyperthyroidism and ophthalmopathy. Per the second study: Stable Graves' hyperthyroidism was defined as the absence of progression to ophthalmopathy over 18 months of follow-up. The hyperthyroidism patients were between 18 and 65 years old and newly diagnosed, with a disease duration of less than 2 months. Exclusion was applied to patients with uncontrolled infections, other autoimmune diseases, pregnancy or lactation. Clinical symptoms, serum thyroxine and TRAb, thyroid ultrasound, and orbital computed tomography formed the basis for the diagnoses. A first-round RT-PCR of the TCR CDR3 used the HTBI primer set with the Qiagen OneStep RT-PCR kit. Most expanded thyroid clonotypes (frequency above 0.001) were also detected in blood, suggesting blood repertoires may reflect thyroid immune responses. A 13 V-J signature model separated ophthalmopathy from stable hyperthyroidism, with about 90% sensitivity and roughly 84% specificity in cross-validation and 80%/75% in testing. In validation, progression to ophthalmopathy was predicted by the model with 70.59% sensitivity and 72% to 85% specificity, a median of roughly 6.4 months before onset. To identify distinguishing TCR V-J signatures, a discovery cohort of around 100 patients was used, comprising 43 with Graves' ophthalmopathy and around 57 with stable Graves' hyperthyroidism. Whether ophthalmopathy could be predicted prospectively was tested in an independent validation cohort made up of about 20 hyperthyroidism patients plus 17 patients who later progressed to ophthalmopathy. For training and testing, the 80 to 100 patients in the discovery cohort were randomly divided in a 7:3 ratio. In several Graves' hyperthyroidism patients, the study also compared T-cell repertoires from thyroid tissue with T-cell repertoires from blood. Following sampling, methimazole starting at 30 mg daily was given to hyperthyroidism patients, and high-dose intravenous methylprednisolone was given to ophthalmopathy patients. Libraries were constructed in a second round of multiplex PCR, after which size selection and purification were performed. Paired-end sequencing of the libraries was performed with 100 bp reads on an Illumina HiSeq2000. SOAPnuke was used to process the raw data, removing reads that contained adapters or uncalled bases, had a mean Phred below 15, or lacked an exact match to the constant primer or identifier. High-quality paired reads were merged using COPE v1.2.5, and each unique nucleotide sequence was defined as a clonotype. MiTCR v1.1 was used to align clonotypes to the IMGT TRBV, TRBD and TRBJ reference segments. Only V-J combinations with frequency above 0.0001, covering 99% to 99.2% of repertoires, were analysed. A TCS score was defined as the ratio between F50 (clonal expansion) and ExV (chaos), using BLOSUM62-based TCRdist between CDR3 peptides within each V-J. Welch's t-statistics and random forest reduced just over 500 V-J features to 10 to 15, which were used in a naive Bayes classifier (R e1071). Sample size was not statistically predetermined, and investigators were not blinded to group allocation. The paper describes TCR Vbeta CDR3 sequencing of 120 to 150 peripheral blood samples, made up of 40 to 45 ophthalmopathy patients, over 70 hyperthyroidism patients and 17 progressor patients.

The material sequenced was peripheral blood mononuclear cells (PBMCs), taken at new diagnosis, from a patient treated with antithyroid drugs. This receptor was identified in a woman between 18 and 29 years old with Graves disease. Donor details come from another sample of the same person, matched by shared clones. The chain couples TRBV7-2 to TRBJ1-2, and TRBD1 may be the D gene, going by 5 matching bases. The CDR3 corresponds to CASRHYQGLYGYTF. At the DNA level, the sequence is TGTGCCAGCAGACATTATCAGGGACTCTATGGCTACACCTTC.